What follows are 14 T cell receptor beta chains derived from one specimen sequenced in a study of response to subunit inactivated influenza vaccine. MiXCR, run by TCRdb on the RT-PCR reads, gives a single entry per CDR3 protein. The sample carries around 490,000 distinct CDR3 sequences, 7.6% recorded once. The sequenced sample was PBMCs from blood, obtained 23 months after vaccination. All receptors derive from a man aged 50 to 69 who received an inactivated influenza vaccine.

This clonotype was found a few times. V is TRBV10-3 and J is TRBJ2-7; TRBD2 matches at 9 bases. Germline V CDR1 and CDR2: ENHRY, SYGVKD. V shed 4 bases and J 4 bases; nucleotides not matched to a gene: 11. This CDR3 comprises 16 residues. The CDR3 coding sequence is TGTGCCATCAGTGTAGACACTAGCGGGCTTCGGTACGAGCAGTACTTC. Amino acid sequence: CAISVDTSGLRYEQYF.

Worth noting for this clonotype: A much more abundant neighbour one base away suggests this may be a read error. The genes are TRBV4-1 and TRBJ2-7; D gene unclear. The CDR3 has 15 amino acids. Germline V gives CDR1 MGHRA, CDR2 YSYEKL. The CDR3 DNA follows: TGCGCCAACAGCCAAGAGAGGATTAACTCCTACGAGCAGTACTTC. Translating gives CANSQERINSYEQYF.

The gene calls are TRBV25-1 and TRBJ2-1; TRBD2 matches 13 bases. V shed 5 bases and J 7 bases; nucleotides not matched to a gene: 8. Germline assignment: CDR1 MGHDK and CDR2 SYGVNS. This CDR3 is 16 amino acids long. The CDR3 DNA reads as TGTGCCAGCAGTTCTCCCGGGACTAGCGGGGTAAATGAGCAGTTCTTC. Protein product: CASSSPGTSGVNEQFF.

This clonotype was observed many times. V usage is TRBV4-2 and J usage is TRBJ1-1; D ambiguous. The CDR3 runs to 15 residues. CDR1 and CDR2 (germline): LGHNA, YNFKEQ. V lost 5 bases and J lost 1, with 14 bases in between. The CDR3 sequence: CASSIILQENTEAFF. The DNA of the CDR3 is TGTGCCAGCAGCATCATCCTCCAGGAGAACACTGAAGCTTTCTTT.

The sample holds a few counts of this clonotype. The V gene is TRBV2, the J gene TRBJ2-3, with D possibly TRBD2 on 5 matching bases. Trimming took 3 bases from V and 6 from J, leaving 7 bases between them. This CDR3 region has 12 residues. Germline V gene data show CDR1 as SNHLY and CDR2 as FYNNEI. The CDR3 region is CASSDLADTQYF. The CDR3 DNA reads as TGTGCCAGCAGTGATTTAGCGGATACGCAGTATTTT.

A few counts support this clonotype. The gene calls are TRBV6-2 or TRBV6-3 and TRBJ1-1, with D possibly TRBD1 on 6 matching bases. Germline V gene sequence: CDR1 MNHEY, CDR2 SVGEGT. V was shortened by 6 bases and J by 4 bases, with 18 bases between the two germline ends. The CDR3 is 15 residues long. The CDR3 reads CASRPSGGWSTEAFF. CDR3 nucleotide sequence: TGTGCCAGCAGACCCTCGGGGGGCTGGAGCACTGAAGCTTTCTTT.

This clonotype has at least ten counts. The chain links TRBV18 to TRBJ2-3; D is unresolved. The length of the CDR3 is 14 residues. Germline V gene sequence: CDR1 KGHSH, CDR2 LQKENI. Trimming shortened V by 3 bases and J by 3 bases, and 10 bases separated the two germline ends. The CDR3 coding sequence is TGTGCCAGCTCACCCCGAGCGAGTACAGATACGCAGTATTTT. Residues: CASSPRASTDTQYF.

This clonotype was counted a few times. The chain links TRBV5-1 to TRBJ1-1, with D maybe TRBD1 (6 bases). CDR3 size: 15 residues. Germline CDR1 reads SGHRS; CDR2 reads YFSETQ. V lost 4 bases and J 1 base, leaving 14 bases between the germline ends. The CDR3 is CASSLKIGGNTEAFF. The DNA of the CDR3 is TGCGCCAGCAGCCTGAAGATAGGGGGGAACACTGAAGCTTTCTTT.

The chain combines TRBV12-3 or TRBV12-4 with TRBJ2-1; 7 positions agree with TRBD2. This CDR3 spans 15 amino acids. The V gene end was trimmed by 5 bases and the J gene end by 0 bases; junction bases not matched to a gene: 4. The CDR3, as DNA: TGTGCCAGCAGTCCTAGCGGAGTCTCCTACAATGAGCAGTTCTTC. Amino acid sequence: CASSPSGVSYNEQFF.

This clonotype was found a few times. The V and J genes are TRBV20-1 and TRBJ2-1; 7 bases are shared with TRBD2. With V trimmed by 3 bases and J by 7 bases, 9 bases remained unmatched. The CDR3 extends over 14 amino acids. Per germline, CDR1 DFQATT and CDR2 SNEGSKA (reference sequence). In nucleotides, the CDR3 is TGCAGTGCTAGGAAGTGGACTAGTCGGAATGAGCAGTTCTTC. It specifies CSARKWTSRNEQFF.

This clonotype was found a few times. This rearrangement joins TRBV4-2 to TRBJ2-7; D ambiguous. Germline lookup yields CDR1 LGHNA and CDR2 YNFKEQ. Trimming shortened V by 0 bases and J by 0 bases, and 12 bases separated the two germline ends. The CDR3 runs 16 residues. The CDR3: CASSQDKASSSYEQYF. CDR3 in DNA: TGTGCCAGCAGCCAAGATAAGGCTTCCAGCTCCTACGAGCAGTACTTC.

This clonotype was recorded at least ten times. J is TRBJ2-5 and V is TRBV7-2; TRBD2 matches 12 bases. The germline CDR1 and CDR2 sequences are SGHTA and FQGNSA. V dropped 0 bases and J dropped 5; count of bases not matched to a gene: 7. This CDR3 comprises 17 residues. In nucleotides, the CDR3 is TGTGCCAGCAGCTTAGCCCGGACTAGCGGGGCTCGGGAGACCCAGTACTTC. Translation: CASSLARTSGARETQYF.

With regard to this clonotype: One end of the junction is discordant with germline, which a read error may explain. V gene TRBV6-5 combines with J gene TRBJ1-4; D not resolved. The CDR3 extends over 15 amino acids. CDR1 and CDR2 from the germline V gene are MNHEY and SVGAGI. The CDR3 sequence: CASSYSPGRNEKLFF. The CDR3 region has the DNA TGTGCCAGCAGTTACTCCCCCGGGAGAAATGAGAAACTGTTTTTT.

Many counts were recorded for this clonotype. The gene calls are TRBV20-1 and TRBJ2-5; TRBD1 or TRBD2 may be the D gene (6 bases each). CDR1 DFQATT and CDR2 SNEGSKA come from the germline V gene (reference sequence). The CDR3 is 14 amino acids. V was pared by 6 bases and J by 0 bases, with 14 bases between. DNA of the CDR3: TGCAGTGCCCCCAGGGGACTGGACCAAGAGACCCAGTACTTC. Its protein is CSAPRGLDQETQYF.